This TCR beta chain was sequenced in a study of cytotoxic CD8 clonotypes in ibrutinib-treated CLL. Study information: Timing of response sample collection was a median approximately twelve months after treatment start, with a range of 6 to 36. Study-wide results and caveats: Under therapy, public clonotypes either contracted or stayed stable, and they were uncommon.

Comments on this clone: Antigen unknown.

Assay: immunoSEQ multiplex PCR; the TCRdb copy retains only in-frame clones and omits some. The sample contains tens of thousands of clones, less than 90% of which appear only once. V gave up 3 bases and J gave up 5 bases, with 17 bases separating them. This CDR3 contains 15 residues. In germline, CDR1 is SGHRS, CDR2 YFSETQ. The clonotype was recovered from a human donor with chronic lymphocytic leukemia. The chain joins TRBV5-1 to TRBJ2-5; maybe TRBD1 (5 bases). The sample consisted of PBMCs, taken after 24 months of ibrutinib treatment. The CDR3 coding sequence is TGCGCCAGCAGCTCCGGAGCACAGGTATCGGAGACCCAGTACTTC. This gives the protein CASSSGAQVSETQYF. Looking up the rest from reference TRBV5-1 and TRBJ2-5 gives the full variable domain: KAGVTQTPRYLIKTRGQQVTLSCSPISGHRSVSWYQQTPGQGLQFLFEYFSETQRNKGNFPGRFSGRQFSNSRSEMNVSTLELGDSALYLCASSSGAQVSETQYFGPGTRLLVL.